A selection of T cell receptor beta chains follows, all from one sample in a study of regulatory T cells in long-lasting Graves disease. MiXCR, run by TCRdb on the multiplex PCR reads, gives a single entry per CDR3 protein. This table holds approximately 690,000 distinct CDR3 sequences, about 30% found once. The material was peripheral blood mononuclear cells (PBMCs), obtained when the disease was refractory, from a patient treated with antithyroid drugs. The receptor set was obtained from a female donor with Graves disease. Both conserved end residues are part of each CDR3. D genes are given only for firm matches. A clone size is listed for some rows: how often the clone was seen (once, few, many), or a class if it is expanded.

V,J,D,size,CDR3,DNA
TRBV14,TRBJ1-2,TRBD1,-,CASRTGAEYGYTF,TGTGCCAGCAGGACAGGGGCCGAGTATGGCTACACCTTC
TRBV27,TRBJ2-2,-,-,CASSRWVGAGELFF,TGTGCCAGCAGCCGGTGGGTGGGAGCCGGGGAGCTGTTTTTT
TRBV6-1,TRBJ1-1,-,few,CASSEDSDTEAFF,TGTGCCAGCAGTGAGGACAGCGACACTGAAGCTTTCTTT
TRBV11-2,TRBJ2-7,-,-,CTSSLDEGAYEQYF,TGTACCAGCAGCTTAGATGAGGGAGCCTACGAGCAGTACTTC
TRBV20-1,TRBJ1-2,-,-,CSASLEQTNYGYTF,TGCAGTGCTAGTTTGGAGCAGACCAACTATGGCTACACCTTC
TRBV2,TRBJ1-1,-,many,CASSEAGFTEAFF,TGTGCCAGCAGTGAAGCAGGATTCACTGAAGCTTTCTTT
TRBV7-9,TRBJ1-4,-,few,CASSLEAAGGEKLFF,TGTGCCAGCAGCTTAGAGGCCGCCGGTGGAGAAAAACTGTTTTTT
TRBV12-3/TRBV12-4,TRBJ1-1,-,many,CASSLKGKVKAFF,TGTGCCAGCAGTTTGAAGGGGAAGGTAAAAGCTTTCTTT
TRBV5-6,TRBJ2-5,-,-,CASSQLSQEETQYF,TGTGCCAGCAGCCAACTGTCCCAGGAAGAGACCCAGTACTTC
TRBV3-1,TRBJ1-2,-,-,CASSLLASRYGYTF,TGTGCCAGCAGCCTCCTGGCTTCGCGTTATGGCTACACCTTC
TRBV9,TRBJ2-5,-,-,CASSPGWRYQETQYF,TGTGCCAGCAGCCCGGGGTGGAGGTACCAAGAGACCCAGTACTTC
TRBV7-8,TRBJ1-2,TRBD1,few,CASSLGRQGQGGYTF,TGTGCCAGCAGCTTAGGAAGACAGGGCCAAGGTGGCTACACCTTC
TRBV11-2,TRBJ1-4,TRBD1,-,CASSSVPGQGAKEKLFF,TGTGCCAGCAGCTCGGTACCGGGACAGGGGGCGAAGGAAAAACTGTTTTTT
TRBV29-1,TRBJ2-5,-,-,CSVVPSSGQEAQYF,TGCAGCGTTGTTCCTAGTAGTGGGCAAGAGGCCCAGTACTTC
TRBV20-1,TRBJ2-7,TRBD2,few,CSASRGDISYEQYF,TGCAGTGCTAGTCGGGGGGATATCTCCTACGAGCAGTACTTC
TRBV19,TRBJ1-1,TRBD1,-,CASSMATGGHTEAFF,TGTGCCAGTAGTATGGCGACAGGGGGACACACTGAAGCTTTCTTT
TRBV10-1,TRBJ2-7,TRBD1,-,CASSERGQYYEQYF,TGCGCCAGCAGTGAGAGGGGACAGTACTACGAGCAGTACTTC
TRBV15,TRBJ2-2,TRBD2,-,CATSRRLAGLCTGELFF,TGTGCCACCAGCAGGAGACTAGCGGGATTATGCACCGGGGAGCTGTTTTTT
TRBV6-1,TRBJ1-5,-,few,CASREWGASNQPQHF,TGTGCCAGCAGGGAATGGGGGGCGAGCAATCAGCCCCAGCATTTT
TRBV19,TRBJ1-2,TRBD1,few,CASSIGGQGSAGYTF,TGTGCCAGTAGTATCGGGGGACAGGGGTCGGCTGGCTACACCTTC
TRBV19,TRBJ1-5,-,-,CASTVLDRSNQPQHF,TGTGCCAGTACCGTTCTTGACAGAAGCAATCAGCCCCAGCATTTT
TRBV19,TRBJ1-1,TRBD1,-,CASNAYGQGMNTEAFF,TGTGCCAGTAACGCCTACGGACAGGGCATGAACACTGAAGCTTTCTTT
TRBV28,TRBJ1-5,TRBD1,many,CASSPSTGAFQPQHF,TGTGCCAGCAGTCCATCGACAGGGGCCTTTCAGCCCCAGCATTTT
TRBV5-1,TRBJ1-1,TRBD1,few,CASSLTGDGAFF,TGCGCCAGCAGTCTTACAGGGGACGGTGCTTTCTTT
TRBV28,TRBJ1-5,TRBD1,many,CASRDRANQPQHF,TGTGCCAGCCGAGACAGGGCCAATCAGCCCCAGCATTTT
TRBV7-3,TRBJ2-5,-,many,CASSPTGHETQYF,TGTGCCAGCAGCCCTACAGGGCACGAGACCCAGTACTTC
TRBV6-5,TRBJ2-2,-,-,CASSYSTTGPTRFNTGELFF,TGTGCCAGCAGTTACTCGACTACAGGACCGACACGATTTAACACCGGGGAGCTGTTTTTT
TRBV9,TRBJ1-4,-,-,CASSVGVGVWSEKLFF,TGTGCCAGCAGCGTAGGGGTCGGGGTTTGGTCTGAAAAACTGTTTTTT
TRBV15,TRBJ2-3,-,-,CATSRDDTDTQYF,TGTGCCACCAGCAGAGATGACACAGATACGCAGTATTTT
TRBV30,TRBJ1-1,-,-,CAWSVRQRNTEAFF,TGTGCCTGGAGTGTAAGGCAGCGAAACACTGAAGCTTTCTTT
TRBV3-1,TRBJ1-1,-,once,CASSQAEVTEAFF,TGTGCCAGCAGCCAAGCAGAGGTCACTGAAGCTTTCTTT
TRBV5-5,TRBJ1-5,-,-,CASSAGPLHQPQHF,TGTGCCAGCAGCGCGGGTCCCCTGCATCAGCCCCAGCATTTT
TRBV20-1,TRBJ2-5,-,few,CSCGEETQYF,TGCTCCTGCGGGGAAGAGACCCAGTACTTC
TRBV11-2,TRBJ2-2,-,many,CASSRAGVTGELFF,TGTGCCAGCAGCCGAGCGGGCGTAACCGGGGAGCTGTTTTTT
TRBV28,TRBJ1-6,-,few,CASRRGFGSPLHF,TGTGCCAGCAGGCGGGGCTTTGGGTCACCCCTCCACTTT
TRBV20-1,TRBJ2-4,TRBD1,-,CSASEQRTGKNIQYF,TGCAGTGCTAGTGAGCAAAGGACAGGGAAAAACATTCAGTACTTC
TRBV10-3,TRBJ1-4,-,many,CAISEGFGDEKLFF,TGTGCCATCAGTGAAGGGTTCGGCGATGAAAAACTGTTTTTT
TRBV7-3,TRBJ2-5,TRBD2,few,CASSTGLAGLPRETQYF,TGTGCCAGCAGCACGGGACTAGCGGGACTTCCCAGGGAGACCCAGTACTTC
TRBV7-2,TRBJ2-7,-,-,CASSSFVDSYEQYF,TGTGCCAGCAGCTCCTTCGTAGATTCCTACGAGCAGTACTTC
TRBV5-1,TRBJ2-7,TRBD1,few,CASSLADRVSYEQYF,TGCGCCAGCAGCTTGGCGGACAGGGTTTCCTACGAGCAGTACTTC
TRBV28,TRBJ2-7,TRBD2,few,CASSSPGTSVTSYEQYF,TGTGCCAGCAGTTCCCCCGGGACTAGTGTTACTTCCTACGAGCAGTACTTC
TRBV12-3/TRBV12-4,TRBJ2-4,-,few,CASSLGRRENIQYF,TGTGCCAGCAGCCTCGGAAGGCGGGAAAACATTCAGTACTTC
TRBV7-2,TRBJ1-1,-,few,CASSLEHSNTEAFF,TGTGCCAGCAGCTTGGAACACTCGAACACTGAAGCTTTCTTT
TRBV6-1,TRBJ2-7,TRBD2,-,CASSEAASGGAYEQYF,TGTGCCAGCAGTGAAGCAGCTAGCGGGGGAGCCTACGAGCAGTACTTC
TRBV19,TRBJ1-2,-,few,CASSKNRAGYTF,TGTGCCAGTAGCAAAAACAGGGCTGGCTACACCTTC
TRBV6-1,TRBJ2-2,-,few,CATRRHGQDTGELFF,TGTGCCACCCGCAGACACGGACAAGACACCGGGGAGCTGTTTTTT
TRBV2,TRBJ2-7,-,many,CASSETGYEQYF,TGTGCCAGCAGTGAAACAGGGTACGAGCAGTACTTC